This T cell receptor (beta chain) came from a study of T cell repertoires in cytomegalovirus infection. The overall study: Signatures in public TCR beta sequences pointed to both CMV infection and matching HLA type. Overall study findings and caveats: CMV-specific HLA-C-restricted TCR beta clonotypes dominated the ex vivo response. Identification of carriers of CMV plus the relevant HLA was performed using cumulative public TCR beta family frequency.

Concerning this clonotype itself: The antigen is undetermined.

MiXCR, run by TCRdb on the reads, gives a single entry per CDR3 protein. Among some 180,000 distinct CDR3 sequences listed, about 18% were seen once. Germline V lookup: CDR1 PRHDT, CDR2 FYEKMQ (reference sequence). With V trimmed by 5 bases and J by 3 bases, 5 bases remained unmatched. CDR3 length: 15 amino acids. The chain carries TRBV13 and TRBJ2-1; 9 nucleotides line up with TRBD1. The sequenced sample consisted of CD8+ T cells from PBMCs. This TCR was sampled from a human donor in good health (CMV status not recorded). Some clones in this sample may be carry-over from other donors' samples. CDR3 DNA sequence: TGTGCCAGCAGCCTGGGACAGGGTTACTACAATGAGCAGTTCTTC. It specifies CASSLGQGYYNEQFF.